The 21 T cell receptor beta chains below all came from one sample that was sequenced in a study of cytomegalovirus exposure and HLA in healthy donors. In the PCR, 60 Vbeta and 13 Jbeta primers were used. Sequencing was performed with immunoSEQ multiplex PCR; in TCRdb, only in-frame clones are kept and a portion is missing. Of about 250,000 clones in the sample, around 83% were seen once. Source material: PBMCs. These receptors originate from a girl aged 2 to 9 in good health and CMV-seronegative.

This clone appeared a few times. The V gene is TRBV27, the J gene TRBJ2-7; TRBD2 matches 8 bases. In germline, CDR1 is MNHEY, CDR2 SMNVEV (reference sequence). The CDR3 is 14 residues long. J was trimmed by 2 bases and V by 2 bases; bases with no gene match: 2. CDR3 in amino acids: CASSLAGGTYEQYF. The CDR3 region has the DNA TGTGCCAGCAGTTTAGCGGGGGGAACCTACGAGCAGTACTTC.

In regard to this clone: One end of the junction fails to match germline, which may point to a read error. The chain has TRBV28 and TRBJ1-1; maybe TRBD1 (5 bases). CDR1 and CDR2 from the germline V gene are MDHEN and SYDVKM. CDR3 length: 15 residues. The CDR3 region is CASTLEARVRTEAFF. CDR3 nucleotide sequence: TGTGCCAGCACTTTAGAGGCCAGGGTACGGACTGAAGCTTTCTTT.

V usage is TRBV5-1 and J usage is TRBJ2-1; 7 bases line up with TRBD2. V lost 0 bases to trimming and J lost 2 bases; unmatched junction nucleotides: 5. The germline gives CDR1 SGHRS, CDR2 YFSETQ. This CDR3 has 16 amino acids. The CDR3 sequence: CASSLVAGETYNEQFF. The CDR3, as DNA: TGCGCCAGCAGCTTGGTGGCGGGGGAGACCTACAATGAGCAGTTCTTC.

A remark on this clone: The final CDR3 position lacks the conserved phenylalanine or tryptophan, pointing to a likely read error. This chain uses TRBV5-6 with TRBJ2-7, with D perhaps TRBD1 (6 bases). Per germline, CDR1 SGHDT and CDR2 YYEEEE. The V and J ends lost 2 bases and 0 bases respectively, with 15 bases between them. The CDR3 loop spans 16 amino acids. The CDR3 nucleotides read TGTGCCAGCAGCTTAGTCGGCAGGGGACGCTCCTACGAGCAGTACCTC. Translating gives CASSLVGRGRSYEQYL.

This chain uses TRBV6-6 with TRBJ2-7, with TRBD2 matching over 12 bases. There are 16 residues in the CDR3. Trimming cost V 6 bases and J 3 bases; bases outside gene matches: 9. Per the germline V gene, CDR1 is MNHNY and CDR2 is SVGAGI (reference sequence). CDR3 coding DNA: TGTGCCAGCAGCCTCGGGACTAGCGGGCCCTACTACGAGCAGTACTTC. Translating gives CASSLGTSGPYYEQYF.

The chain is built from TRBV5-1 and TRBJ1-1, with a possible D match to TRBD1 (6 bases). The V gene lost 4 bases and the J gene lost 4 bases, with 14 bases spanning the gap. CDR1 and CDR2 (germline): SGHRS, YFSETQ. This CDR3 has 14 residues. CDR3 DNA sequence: TGCGCCAGCAGCCGCGGGGGCGCGAGCACTGAAGCTTTCTTT. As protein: CASSRGGASTEAFF. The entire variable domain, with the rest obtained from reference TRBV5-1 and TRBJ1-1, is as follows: KAGVTQTPRYLIKTRGQQVTLSCSPISGHRSVSWYQQTPGQGLQFLFEYFSETQRNKGNFPGRFSGRQFSNSRSEMNVSTLELGDSALYLCASSRGGASTEAFFGQGTRLTVV.

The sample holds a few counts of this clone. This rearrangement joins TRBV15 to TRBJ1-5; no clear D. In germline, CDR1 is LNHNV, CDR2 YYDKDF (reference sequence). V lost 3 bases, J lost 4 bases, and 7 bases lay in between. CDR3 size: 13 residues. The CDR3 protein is CATSSSLNQPQHF. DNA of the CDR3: TGTGCCACCAGCAGTTCCTTGAATCAGCCCCAGCATTTT.

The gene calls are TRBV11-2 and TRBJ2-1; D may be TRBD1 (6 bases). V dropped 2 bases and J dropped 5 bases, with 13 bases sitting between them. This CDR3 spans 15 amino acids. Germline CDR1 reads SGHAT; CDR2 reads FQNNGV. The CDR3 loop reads CASSLIRGKDNEQFF. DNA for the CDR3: TGTGCCAGCAGCTTAATAAGGGGGAAGGACAATGAGCAGTTCTTC.

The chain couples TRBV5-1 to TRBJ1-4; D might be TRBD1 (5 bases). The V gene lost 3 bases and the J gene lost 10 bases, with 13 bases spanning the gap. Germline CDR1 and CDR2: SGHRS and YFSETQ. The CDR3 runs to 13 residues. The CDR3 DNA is TGCGCCAGCAGCTCCGCCAGGGAGGGAAAACTGTTTTTT. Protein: CASSSAREGKLFF.

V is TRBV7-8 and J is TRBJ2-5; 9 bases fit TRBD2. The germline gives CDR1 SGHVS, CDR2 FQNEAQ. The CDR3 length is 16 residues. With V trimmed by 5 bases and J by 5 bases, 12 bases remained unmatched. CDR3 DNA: TGTGCCAGCAGCCCAGCGCGCGGGAGGGCCCGTGAGACCCAGTACTTC. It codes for CASSPARGRARETQYF.

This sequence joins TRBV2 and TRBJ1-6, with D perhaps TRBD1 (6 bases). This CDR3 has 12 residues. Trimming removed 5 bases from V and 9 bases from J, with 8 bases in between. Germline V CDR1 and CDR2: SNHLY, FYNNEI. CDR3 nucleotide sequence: TGTGCCAGCAGTCTGGACAGTTCACCCCTCCACTTT. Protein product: CASSLDSSPLHF. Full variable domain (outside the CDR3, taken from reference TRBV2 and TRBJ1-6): EPEVTQTPSHQVTQMGQEVILRCVPISNHLYFYWYRQILGQKVEFLVSFYNNEISEKSEIFDDQFSVERPDGSNFTLKIRSTKLEDSAMYFCASSLDSSPLHFGNGTRLTVT.

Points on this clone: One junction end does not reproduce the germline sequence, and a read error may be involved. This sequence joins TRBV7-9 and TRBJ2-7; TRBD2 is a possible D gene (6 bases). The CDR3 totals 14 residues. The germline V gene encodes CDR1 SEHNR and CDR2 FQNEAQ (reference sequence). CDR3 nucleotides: TGTTCCAGCAGCCACGCTAGCGCGGCCTACGAGCAGTACTTC. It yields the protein CSSSHASAAYEQYF. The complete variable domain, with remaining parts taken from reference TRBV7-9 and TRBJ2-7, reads DTGVSQNPRHKITKRGQNVTFRCDPISEHNRLYWYRQTLGQGPEFLTYFQNEAQLEKSRLLSDRFSAERPKGSFSTLEIQRTEQGDSAMYLCSSSHASAAYEQYFGPGTRLTVT.

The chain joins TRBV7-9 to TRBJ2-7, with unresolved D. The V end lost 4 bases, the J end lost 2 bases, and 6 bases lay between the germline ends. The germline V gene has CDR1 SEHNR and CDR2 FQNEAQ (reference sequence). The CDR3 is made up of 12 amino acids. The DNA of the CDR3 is TGTGCCAGCAGCTCCTCCCCCTACGAGCAGTACTTC. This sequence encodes CASSSSPYEQYF.

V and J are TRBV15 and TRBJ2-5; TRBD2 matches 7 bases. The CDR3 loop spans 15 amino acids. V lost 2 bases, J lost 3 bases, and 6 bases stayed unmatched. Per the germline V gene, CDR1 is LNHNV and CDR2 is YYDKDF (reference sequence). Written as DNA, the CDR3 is TGTGCCACCAGCAGAAAGCGGGGAAGGGAAGAGACCCAGTACTTC. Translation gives CATSRKRGREETQYF.

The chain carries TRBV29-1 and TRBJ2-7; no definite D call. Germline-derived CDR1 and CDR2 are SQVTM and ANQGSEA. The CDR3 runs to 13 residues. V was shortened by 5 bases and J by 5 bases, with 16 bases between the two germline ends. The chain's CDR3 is CSVRVDISHEQYF. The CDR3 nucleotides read TGCAGCGTTAGAGTAGACATATCCCACGAGCAGTACTTC.

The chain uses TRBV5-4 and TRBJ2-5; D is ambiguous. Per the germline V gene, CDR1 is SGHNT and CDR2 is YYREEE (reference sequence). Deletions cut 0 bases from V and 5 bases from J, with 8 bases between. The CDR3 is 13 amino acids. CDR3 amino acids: CASSLDGLETQYF. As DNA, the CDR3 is TGTGCCAGCAGCTTGGACGGGTTGGAGACCCAGTACTTC. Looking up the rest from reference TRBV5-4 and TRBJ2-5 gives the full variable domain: ETGVTQSPTHLIKTRGQQVTLRCSSQSGHNTVSWYQQALGQGPQFIFQYYREEENGRGNFPPRFSGLQFPNYSSELNVNALELDDSALYLCASSLDGLETQYFGPGTRLLVL.

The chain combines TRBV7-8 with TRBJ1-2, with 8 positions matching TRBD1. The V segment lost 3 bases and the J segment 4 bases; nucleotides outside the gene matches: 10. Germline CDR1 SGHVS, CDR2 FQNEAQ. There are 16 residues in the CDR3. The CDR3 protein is CASSFPRDRGGYGYTF. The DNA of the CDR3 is TGTGCCAGCAGCTTCCCTCGAGACAGGGGAGGCTATGGCTACACCTTC.

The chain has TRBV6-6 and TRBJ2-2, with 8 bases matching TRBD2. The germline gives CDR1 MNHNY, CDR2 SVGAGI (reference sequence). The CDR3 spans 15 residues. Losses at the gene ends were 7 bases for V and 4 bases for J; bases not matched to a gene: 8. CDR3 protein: CASNVAGTSTGELFF. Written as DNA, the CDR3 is TGTGCCAGCAATGTAGCGGGAACCTCCACCGGGGAGCTGTTTTTT.

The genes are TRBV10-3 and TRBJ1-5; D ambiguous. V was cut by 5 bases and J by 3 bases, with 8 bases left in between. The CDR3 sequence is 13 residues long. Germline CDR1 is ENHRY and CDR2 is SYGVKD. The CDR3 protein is CAISNQNNQPQHF. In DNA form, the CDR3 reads TGTGCCATCAGTAATCAGAACAATCAGCCCCAGCATTTT.

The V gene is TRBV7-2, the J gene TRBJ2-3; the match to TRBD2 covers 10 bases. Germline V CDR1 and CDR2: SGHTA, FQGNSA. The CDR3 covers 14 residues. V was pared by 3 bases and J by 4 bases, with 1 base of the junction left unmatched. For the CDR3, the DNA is TGTGCCAGCAGCTTTAGCGGGAGGTCAGATACGCAGTATTTT. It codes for CASSFSGRSDTQYF.

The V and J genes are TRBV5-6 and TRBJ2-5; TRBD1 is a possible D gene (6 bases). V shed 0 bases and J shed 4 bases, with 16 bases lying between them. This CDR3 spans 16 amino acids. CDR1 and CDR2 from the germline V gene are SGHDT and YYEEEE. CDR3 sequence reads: CASSLGVSGVRETQYF. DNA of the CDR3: TGTGCCAGCAGCTTGGGGGTATCAGGGGTTCGAGAGACCCAGTACTTC.